A selection of T cell receptor beta chains follows, all from one sample in a study of T cell responses to AZD1222 COVID-19 vaccine. Data came from immunoSEQ multiplex PCR; TCRdb stores just in-frame clones and leaves some out. The table includes approximately 130,000 clones, 90% detected once. Here the sequenced sample was peripheral blood, taken on day 0 of AZD1222 vaccination. These receptors all stem from an adult in good health. The CDR3 runs from the conserved cysteine through the conserved F or W. The D gene is left open where the match is weak. Only some rows state a clone size, as once, few, many or a class for expanded clones.

d_call	clone_size	v_call	j_call	cdr3_aa	cdr3_nt
NA	NA	TRBV5-1	TRBJ2-7	CASSFVVGTLYEQYF	TGCGCCAGCAGCTTTGTGGTAGGGACTTTATACGAGCAGTACTTC
TRBD2	NA	TRBV7-2	TRBJ2-2	CASRPPGLVTGELFF	TGTGCCAGCAGGCCTCCGGGACTAGTAACCGGGGAGCTGTTTTTT
TRBD2	NA	TRBV2	TRBJ2-1	CASSGAGGAYNEQFF	TGTGCCAGCAGTGGGGCGGGAGGCGCCTACAATGAGCAGTTCTTC
NA	NA	TRBV6-5	TRBJ2-7	CASRPRDGGIYEQYF	TGTGCCAGCAGACCCCGGGACGGTGGGATCTACGAGCAGTACTTC
NA	NA	TRBV19	TRBJ1-2	CASSIDTEGYGYTF	TGTGCCAGTAGTATAGACACGGAGGGATATGGCTACACCTTC
NA	NA	TRBV28	TRBJ2-7	CASSWGGQEQYF	TGTGCCAGCAGTTGGGGGGGGCAGGAGCAGTACTTC
NA	NA	TRBV6-5	TRBJ1-2	CASSYGDPAGFYGYTF	TGTGCCAGCAGTTACGGGGACCCGGCGGGCTTCTATGGCTACACCTTC
NA	few	TRBV28	TRBJ2-2	CASLGRSGGELFF	TGTGCCAGCCTAGGGCGCTCTGGCGGGGAGCTGTTTTTT
TRBD1	NA	TRBV5-4	TRBJ1-4	CASRNPGQTKLFF	TGTGCCAGCAGGAACCCGGGACAGACCAAACTGTTTTTT
TRBD1	NA	TRBV19	TRBJ1-2	CASRVQGGGYGYTF	TGTGCCAGTAGGGTACAGGGGGGCGGGTATGGCTACACCTTC
TRBD1	NA	TRBV28	TRBJ1-1	CASSPGQGDTEAFF	TGTGCCAGCAGTCCGGGACAGGGGGACACTGAAGCTTTCTTT
NA	NA	TRBV21-1	TRBJ2-3	CASSNSSGGTGRSTDTQYF	TGTGCCAGCAGCAACTCCTCCGGGGGGACGGGAAGGTCCACAGATACGCAGTATTTT
NA	NA	TRBV12-3/TRBV12-4	TRBJ2-7	CASSRDGTSEQYF	TGTGCCAGCAGCCGGGACGGAACATCCGAGCAGTACTTC
NA	NA	TRBV14	TRBJ2-2	CASSQSGTGELFF	TGTGCCAGCAGCCAATCGGGGACCGGGGAGCTGTTTTTT
TRBD1	NA	TRBV15	TRBJ2-5	CATSRGDRRRETQYF	TGTGCCACCAGCAGAGGGGACAGGCGACGGGAGACCCAGTACTTC
NA	NA	TRBV30	TRBJ1-2	CAWQKVGSYTF	TGTGCCTGGCAAAAAGTCGGCAGCTACACCTTC
TRBD2	NA	TRBV29-1	TRBJ2-2	CSVSGLAGVSGELFF	TGCAGCGTGTCAGGACTAGCGGGAGTTTCTGGGGAGCTGTTTTTT
TRBD2	NA	TRBV24-1	TRBJ2-1	CATSDRQGLAGGGGGYNEQFF	TGTGCCACCAGTGACCGCCAGGGACTAGCGGGAGGTGGGGGGGGTTACAATGAGCAGTTCTTC
NA	NA	TRBV7-2	TRBJ2-3	CASSLPILADTQYF	TGTGCCAGCAGCTTACCCATCCTGGCAGATACGCAGTATTTT
NA	NA	TRBV14	TRBJ1-6	CASSQDSWGSNSPLHF	TGTGCCAGCAGCCAAGATTCCTGGGGATCAAATTCACCCCTCCACTTT
TRBD2	NA	TRBV3-1/TRBV3-2	TRBJ2-7	CASSRGLAGVEQYEQYF	TGTGCCAGCAGCCGTGGACTAGCGGGAGTTGAGCAGTACGAGCAGTACTTC
NA	NA	TRBV5-3	TRBJ2-1	CARSPPAQIWYNEQFF	TGTGCCAGAAGCCCGCCAGCTCAGATTTGGTACAATGAGCAGTTCTTC
TRBD1	NA	TRBV7-2	TRBJ1-5	CASSRQGGQPQHF	TGTGCCAGCAGCCGACAGGGTGGGCAGCCCCAGCATTTT
NA	once	TRBV10-2	TRBJ2-2	CASSEARLNTGELFF	TGCGCCAGCAGTGAGGCGCGTCTGAACACCGGGGAGCTGTTTTTT
NA	few	TRBV19	TRBJ1-6	CASKTRDYSDSPLHF	TGTGCCAGTAAAACCCGGGACTATTCTGATTCACCCCTCCACTTT
NA	NA	TRBV19	TRBJ2-7	CASSGDPGTYEQYF	TGTGCCAGTTCTGGGGATCCCGGAACCTACGAGCAGTACTTC
NA	NA	TRBV9	TRBJ2-7	CASSVGGDPSSYEQYF	TGTGCCAGCAGCGTAGGGGGGGACCCAAGCTCCTACGAGCAGTACTTC
TRBD1	NA	TRBV7-2	TRBJ1-5	CASSSGQGGNQPQHF	TGTGCCAGCAGCTCGGGACAGGGGGGAAATCAGCCCCAGCATTTT
NA	NA	TRBV27	TRBJ2-1	CASSSDGRPYNEQFF	TGTGCCAGCAGTTCGGATGGGAGGCCCTACAATGAGCAGTTCTTC
TRBD2	NA	TRBV5-4	TRBJ2-5	CASSEGTSGSLQETQYF	TGTGCCAGCAGCGAAGGGACTAGCGGGAGCCTCCAAGAGACCCAGTACTTC
NA	NA	TRBV2	TRBJ1-2	CASMSGLILMSGYTF	TGTGCCAGCATGTCGGGTCTTATACTGATGAGTGGCTACACCTTC
TRBD2	NA	TRBV28	TRBJ2-7	CASSSGIPYEQYF	TGTGCCAGCAGTAGCGGGATCCCATACGAGCAGTACTTC
NA	NA	TRBV10-3	TRBJ1-1	CAISGERGTEAFF	TGTGCCATCAGTGGGGAGCGGGGTACTGAAGCTTTCTTT
NA	NA	TRBV15	TRBJ1-1	CATSRGWGNTEAFF	TGTGCCACCAGCAGAGGATGGGGGAACACTGAAGCTTTCTTT
NA	few	TRBV19	TRBJ1-5	CASSLGTDNNQPQHF	TGTGCCAGTAGTCTAGGGACGGATAACAATCAGCCCCAGCATTTT
NA	NA	TRBV3-1/TRBV3-2	TRBJ2-7	CASSPGPSEVYEQYF	TGTGCCAGCAGCCCAGGTCCTAGCGAAGTCTACGAGCAGTACTTC
NA	NA	TRBV6-2/TRBV6-3	TRBJ2-7	CASSLLRHEQYF	TGTGCCAGCAGTCTCCTTAGGCACGAGCAGTACTTC
NA	NA	TRBV18	TRBJ1-4	CASSPRRGDEKLFF	TGTGCCAGCTCACCAAGGAGGGGGGATGAAAAACTGTTTTTT
TRBD2	NA	TRBV7-7	TRBJ2-5	CASSLRAGGGGQETQYF	TGTGCCAGCAGCTTAAGGGCCGGAGGCGGGGGGCAAGAGACCCAGTACTTC
TRBD1	NA	TRBV19	TRBJ2-2	CASSIVQGANTGELFF	TGTGCCAGTAGTATAGTTCAGGGGGCGAACACCGGGGAGCTGTTTTTT
NA	NA	TRBV19	TRBJ1-5	CATHDRGIGNQPQHF	TGTGCCACCCACGACCGGGGAATAGGCAATCAGCCCCAGCATTTT
TRBD1	NA	TRBV6-5	TRBJ2-4	CASSQTGKNIQYF	TGTGCCAGCAGCCAGACAGGGAAAAACATTCAGTACTTC
TRBD2	NA	TRBV29-1	TRBJ2-2	CSVLRTSGNTGELFF	TGCAGCGTTCTCCGGACTAGCGGGAACACCGGGGAGCTGTTTTTT
TRBD1	NA	TRBV5-4	TRBJ1-2	CASSRQGDGYGYTF	TGTGCCAGCAGTAGACAGGGGGATGGGTATGGCTACACCTTC
NA	NA	TRBV12-5	TRBJ2-2	CASGLGGVGELFF	TGTGCTAGTGGTTTGGGGGGAGTCGGGGAGCTGTTTTTT
NA	NA	TRBV5-8	TRBJ1-5	CASSPPANQPQHF	TGTGCCAGCAGCCCACCGGCTAATCAGCCCCAGCATTTT
TRBD1	NA	TRBV5-1	TRBJ2-7	CASSLGTGAYEQYF	TGCGCCAGCAGCTTGGGGACAGGGGCATACGAGCAGTACTTC
NA	NA	TRBV30	TRBJ1-5	CAWTLPPPVGQPQHF	TGTGCCTGGACCCTTCCGCCCCCGGTGGGTCAGCCCCAGCATTTT
TRBD2	NA	TRBV2	TRBJ2-1	CASSSSGLEQFF	TGTGCCAGCAGTAGTAGCGGGCTAGAGCAGTTCTTC
NA	few	TRBV7-6	TRBJ2-1	CASSSRGSSYNEQFF	TGTGCCAGCAGCTCACGGGGGAGCTCCTACAATGAGCAGTTCTTC
TRBD1	once	TRBV18	TRBJ2-1	CASSRNRDRGGNEQFF	TGTGCCAGCTCACGCAACCGGGACAGGGGAGGCAATGAGCAGTTCTTC
TRBD2	NA	TRBV3-1/TRBV3-2	TRBJ2-1	CASSPFASGYNEQFF	TGTGCCAGCTCTCCCTTTGCTAGCGGATACAATGAGCAGTTCTTC
NA	NA	TRBV6-2/TRBV6-3	TRBJ2-1	CASSSRTGTRAYNEQFF	TGTGCCAGCAGTTCCCGAACCGGGACAAGGGCCTACAATGAGCAGTTCTTC